A selection of T cell receptor beta chains follows, all from one sample in a study of cytomegalovirus exposure and HLA in healthy donors. Libraries were prepared by immunoSEQ multiplex PCR; TCRdb keeps only in-frame clonotypes and omits some of them. The table lists about 160,000 clones, more than 60% of them singletons, with 3.5% to 5.5% in the top ten. The sequenced sample was PBMCs. These receptors all stem from a man in his forties in good health and CMV-seronegative. Both conserved end residues are part of each CDR3. The order of the fields is J gene, D gene, clone size, V gene, CDR3 DNA, CDR3 protein. D genes are given only for firm matches. Not all rows give a size; the values are once, few, many and, for expanded clones, a class.

>TRBJ2-1|TRBD2|-|TRBV7-9
TGTGCCAGCAGTAGGGGACTAGCGGGAGGGGACAATGAGCAGTTCTTC
CASSRGLAGGDNEQFF
>TRBJ1-5|-|-|TRBV4-1
TGCGCCAGCAGACCGGCGTGGGGCGATCAGCCCCAGCATTTT
CASRPAWGDQPQHF
>TRBJ1-1|-|-|TRBV18
TGTGCCAGCTCACCGCGGGGGGGCGGAGTCGCTTTCTTT
CASSPRGGGVAFF
>TRBJ1-2|TRBD1|-|TRBV29-1
TGCAGCGTTGCCCGGGACAGGGGGAACTATGGCTACACCTTC
CSVARDRGNYGYTF
>TRBJ1-3|-|-|TRBV5-8
TGTGCCAGCAGCTTGGGGGGCGGAAACACCATATATTTT
CASSLGGGNTIYF
>TRBJ2-2|TRBD1|-|TRBV10-3
TGTGCCATCAGGCCCGGGACAGGGGGCTCCGGGGAGCTGTTTTTT
CAIRPGTGGSGELFF
>TRBJ2-2|TRBD2|-|TRBV18
TGTGCCAGCTCACCGACTAGCGGGGGATTGAACACCGGGGAGCTGTTTTTT
CASSPTSGGLNTGELFF
>TRBJ1-5|-|-|TRBV12-2
TGTGCAAGTCGCACTCTAACAGGGGGTCAGCCCCAGCATTTT
CASRTLTGGQPQHF
>TRBJ2-7|-|-|TRBV2
TGTGCCAGCAGTGAAGCAGCGGCGAACTACGAGCAGTACTTC
CASSEAAANYEQYF
>TRBJ2-1|TRBD2|few|TRBV5-1
TGCCTCAGCAGTGCGGTCTCCGGGCGGGGGGGCGTCTTC
CLSSAVSGRGGVF
>TRBJ1-5|-|-|TRBV6-1
TGTGCCAGCATGGCCCTCCCTAGCTTACAGCCCCAGCATTTT
CASMALPSLQPQHF
>TRBJ2-1|-|-|TRBV6-5
TGTGCCAGCAGTTATGTACAGGGTCTAGATGAGCAGTTCTTC
CASSYVQGLDEQFF
>TRBJ1-1|-|-|TRBV27
TGTGCCAGCAGTCAGACAGTGAACACTGAAGCTTTCTTT
CASSQTVNTEAFF
>TRBJ2-7|TRBD1|-|TRBV19
TGTGCCAGTAGTATAGACAGGGGGCACTCTGCCTACGAGCAGTACTTC
CASSIDRGHSAYEQYF
>TRBJ2-7|TRBD1|-|TRBV2
TGTGCCAGCAGCGGAAAGACAGGGATCACCTACGAGCAGTACTTC
CASSGKTGITYEQYF
>TRBJ2-7|-|-|TRBV11-3
TGTGCCAGCAGCTTAGGATTCAGGGGGGACTACGAGCAGTACTTC
CASSLGFRGDYEQYF
>TRBJ2-7|-|-|TRBV11-2
TGTGCCAGCAGCTCTCAGCGGGTACATGGCTACGAGCAGTACTTC
CASSSQRVHGYEQYF
>TRBJ1-1|-|-|TRBV7-3
TGTGCCAGCAGCTTAAAGCATATCAATTACAGGGTGGTAGCTTTCTTT
CASSLKHINYRVVAFF
>TRBJ1-5|-|-|TRBV30
TGTGCCTGGAGTAAACCCGAGGGTTTGAATCAGCCCCAGCATTTT
CAWSKPEGLNQPQHF
>TRBJ1-2|-|-|TRBV6-5
TGTGCCAGCAGTGCAGACATAATCTATGGCTACACCTTC
CASSADIIYGYTF
>TRBJ2-1|-|once|TRBV30
TGTGCCTGGAGTCCTCAGGGGTTTTACAATGAGCAGTTCTTC
CAWSPQGFYNEQFF
>TRBJ2-7|TRBD2|once|TRBV7-6
TGTGCCAGCAGCGGAAAACTAGCGGGGGGAACCTACGAGCAGTACTTC
CASSGKLAGGTYEQYF
>TRBJ1-6|-|-|TRBV28
TGTGCCAGCAGCATGGACAAGAGAGATTCACCCCTCCACTTT
CASSMDKRDSPLHF
>TRBJ2-5|TRBD2|-|TRBV9
TGTGCCAGCAGCGTAGCGGGTACTAGCGGGGGCTTGTACCAAGAGACCCAGTACTTC
CASSVAGTSGGLYQETQYF
>TRBJ2-3|TRBD2|-|TRBV9
TGTGCCAGCAGCGTAGGTCTAGCGGGGGAAACAGATACGCAGTATTTT
CASSVGLAGETDTQYF
>TRBJ1-6|TRBD1|-|TRBV30
TGTGCCTGGAGTGTACTCACAGGGGACTCACCCCTCCACTTT
CAWSVLTGDSPLHF
>TRBJ1-5|TRBD1|many|TRBV6-5
TGTGCCAGCAGACTGACAGGGACAGGAGATCAGCCCCAGCATTTT
CASRLTGTGDQPQHF
>TRBJ2-7|-|few|TRBV5-1
TGCGCCAGCAGCTTGGACTGGGGGGTTTACTACGAGCAGTACTTC
CASSLDWGVYYEQYF
>TRBJ2-5|TRBD1|-|TRBV4-2
TGTGCCAGCAGCCAACGGACAGGGTCCGAGACCCAGTACTTC
CASSQRTGSETQYF
>TRBJ2-1|-|once|TRBV27
TGTGCCAGCAGTTTAACACCCTCCTACAATGAGCAGTTCTTC
CASSLTPSYNEQFF
>TRBJ1-1|-|-|TRBV10-3
TGTGCCATCAGTGCGAGGGCGGGGATGAACACTGAAGCTTTCTTT
CAISARAGMNTEAFF
>TRBJ2-1|-|-|TRBV7-2
TGTGCCAGCAGCTTGGACAAACTAGTGGGACTCGATGAGCAGTTCTTC
CASSLDKLVGLDEQFF
>TRBJ2-7|-|-|TRBV5-1
TGCGCCAGCAGCCCCTCCTCCTCCTACGAGCAGTACTTC
CASSPSSSYEQYF
>TRBJ1-5|-|few|TRBV30
TGTGCCTGGAGTGCGGTAACGGGAGGAAAGGGTCAGCCCCAGCATTTT
CAWSAVTGGKGQPQHF
>TRBJ1-4|TRBD1|-|TRBV6-1
TGTGCCAGCAGTGAAGGAGGGACAGGGGGTGAAAAACTGTTTTTT
CASSEGGTGGEKLFF
>TRBJ2-7|TRBD2|-|TRBV4-2
TGTGCCAGCAGCCAAGATTGGGCGGGTAGCGGGGTTAACTACGAGCAGTACTTC
CASSQDWAGSGVNYEQYF
>TRBJ2-7|-|-|TRBV29-1
TGCAGCGTCACAGTCCCAGATTATTGGGAGCAGTACTTC
CSVTVPDYWEQYF
>TRBJ2-6|-|-|TRBV10-3
TGTGCCGCCCTACAGACGCAGGGATCCGGGGCCAACGTCCTGACTTTC
CAALQTQGSGANVLTF
>TRBJ1-2|-|few|TRBV7-8
TGTGCCAGCAGCTTAGCGCGGTTAGAACGGGGCTACACCTTC
CASSLARLERGYTF
>TRBJ2-7|-|-|TRBV6-5
TGTGCCAGCAGTTCCCAAATACAATACTACGAGCAGTACTTC
CASSSQIQYYEQYF
>TRBJ2-1|TRBD2|-|TRBV10-2
TGCGCCAGCTCAGAGCGGGGGGGCTCCTACAATGAGCAGTTCTTC
CASSERGGSYNEQFF
>TRBJ1-5|-|-|TRBV10-3
TGTGCCACCTGGGGCGGGGGTGGAAGCAATCAGCCCCAGCATTTT
CATWGGGGSNQPQHF